This T cell receptor (beta chain) was documented in a study of shared clonotypes between healthy human individuals. Comment on this clone: Antigen unknown. One end of the junction does not line up with germline, which may come from a read error.

The donors were all Caucasian adults (living in Nashville, Tennessee). Study-level points and caveats: Exclusively blood specimens were collected; tissue repertoires likely differ.

The material for each subset, its genomic DNA, was split evenly across several immunoSEQ plates. Ten immunoSEQ deep assay plates were used by the authors to sequence unsorted PBMC DNA. Libraries were prepared by immunoSEQ multiplex PCR; TCRdb keeps only in-frame clonotypes and omits some of them. The table includes some 530,000 clones, 60% to 80% detected once. There are 14 residues in the CDR3. Germline V gene data show CDR1 as SSHAT and CDR2 as FNYEAQ (reference sequence). This chain uses TRBV7-7 with TRBJ2-2; D gene uncertain. This clonotype originated in a woman aged 40 to 50 in good health. Some clones in this sample may be carry-over from other donors' samples. The source material was PBMCs. The CDR3 is CASSPSPAVGELFF. Written as DNA, the CDR3 is TGTGCTAGCAGCCCCAGCCCCGCGGTCGGGGAGCTGTTTTTT. Supplemented by reference TRBV7-7 and TRBJ2-2, the full variable domain reads GAGVSQSPRYKVTKRGQDVTLRCDPISSHATLYWYQQALGQGPEFLTYFNYEAQPDKSGLPSDRFSAERPEGSISTLTIQRTEQRDSAMYRCASSPSPAVGELFFGEGSRLTVL.